The 27 T cell receptor beta chains below come from one sample, sequenced in a study of regulatory T cells in long-lasting Graves disease. Construction of the TCR beta libraries employed iRepertoire HTBI primers in conjunction with Arm-PCR of CDR3 regions. TCRdb re-called the multiplex PCR reads through MiXCR, storing one row per CDR3 protein. Among 360,000 or so distinct CDR3 sequences listed, over 15% were seen once. The sample's time point: newly diagnosed GD, antithyroid drugs for less than 3 months. Scientists built the TCR library using RNA that was extracted from PBMCs. Another study also made use of these data, one on T cells in Graves' hyperthyroidism and ophthalmopathy.

This specimen consisted of peripheral blood mononuclear cells (PBMCs), obtained at new diagnosis, from a patient treated with antithyroid drugs. The receptors were sampled from a man in his forties or fifties with Graves disease.

The genes are TRBV4-3 and TRBJ2-3; D ambiguous. V was shortened by 2 bases and J by 2 bases, with 5 bases between the two germline ends. The CDR3 consists of 13 residues. Germline loops: CDR1 LGHNA, CDR2 YSLEER. In DNA form, the CDR3 reads TGCGCCAGCAGCCAACTTGACACAGATACGCAGTATTTT. Protein sequence: CASSQLDTDTQYF.

The table lists this clonotype with a few counts. V and J are TRBV29-1 and TRBJ1-4; D gene unclear. Germline CDR1 is SQVTM and CDR2 is ANQGSEA. The CDR3 totals 13 residues. The V end lost 7 bases, the J end lost 7 bases, and 16 bases lay between the germline ends. In DNA form, the CDR3 reads TGCAGCGCCCAGACTCACACCGGTGAAAAACTGTTTTTT. Translation gives CSAQTHTGEKLFF.

Remarks on this clonotype: This could be a read error, since a much larger clone is one nucleotide away. V is TRBV30 and J is TRBJ2-1, with D perhaps matching TRBD1 (5 bases). With the DNA end fitting TRBJ2-5 better, the J assignment may be wrong. This CDR3 is built from 13 residues. Germline V gene sequence: CDR1 GTSNPN, CDR2 SVGIG (reference sequence). This chain's CDR3 is CACSIRSGETQYF. The CDR3 DNA sequence: TGTGCCTGTTCCATCCGGTCAGGGGAGACCCAGTACTTC.

V is TRBV12-3 or TRBV12-4 and J is TRBJ2-7; TRBD1 matches at 8 bases. The J call may be wrong; the DNA end is better matched by TRBJ2-1. The CDR3 loop spans 16 amino acids. The CDR3, as DNA: TGTGCCAGCAGTCCCGGGACAGGAGGCTCCTACAATGAGCAGTTCTTC. This translates into CASSPGTGGSYNEQFF.

This clonotype was found many times. This CDR3 reads CASSPTGLGNEQFF. The CDR3 bases are TGTGCCAGCAGCCCTACGGGTCTAGGCAATGAGCAGTTCTTC. This chain links TRBV6-1 with TRBJ2-1; no definite D call. The CDR3 spans 14 residues. The V gene lost 6 bases and the J gene lost 6 bases, with 15 bases spanning the gap. Per the germline V gene, CDR1 is MNHNS and CDR2 is SASEGT.

This clonotype occurred many times. The V and J genes are TRBV12-5 and TRBJ2-1, with D perhaps TRBD2 (5 bases). Germline loops: CDR1 LGHNT, CDR2 FRNRAP. The V and J ends lost 0 bases and 3 bases respectively, with 6 bases between them. This CDR3 has 14 residues. For the CDR3, the DNA is TGTGCTAGTGGTTTGGTAGGGAGCTACAATGAGCAGTTCTTC. Translating gives CASGLVGSYNEQFF.

This clonotype appeared many times. Mismatch with germline at one junction end may stem from a read error. The chain is built from TRBV5-1 and TRBJ2-5; 9 bases agree with TRBD1. Germline CDR1 and CDR2: SGHRS and YFSETQ. The CDR3 extends over 14 amino acids. Here the CDR3 DNA reads TGTGCCAGCAGCAGAACAGGGGGCTTAGAGACCCAGTACTTC. It encodes CASSRTGGLETQYF. Complete variable domain (other parts from reference TRBV5-1 and TRBJ2-5): KAGVTQTPRYLIKTRGQQVTLSCSPISGHRSVSWYQQTPGQGLQFLFEYFSETQRNKGNFPGRFSGRQFSNSRSEMNVSTLELGDSALYLCASSRTGGLETQYFGPGTRLLVL.

Ten or more counts support this clonotype. The CDR3 is CASSSNRFEAFF. CDR3 coding DNA: TGTGCCAGCAGTTCTAACCGGTTTGAAGCTTTCTTT. The chain uses TRBV28 and TRBJ1-1; unclear D gene. Germline CDR1 is MDHEN and CDR2 is SYDVKM. V lost 4 bases and J lost 7, with 10 bases in between. This CDR3 has 12 residues. Looking up the rest from reference TRBV28 and TRBJ1-1 gives the full variable domain: DVKVTQSSRYLVKRTGEKVFLECVQDMDHENMFWYRQDPGLGLRLIYFSYDVKMKEKGDIPEGYSVSREKKERFSLILESASTNQTSMYLCASSSNRFEAFFGQGTRLTVV.

This clonotype has at least ten counts. This chain connects TRBV11-2 to TRBJ2-5, with D perhaps TRBD2 (6 bases). This CDR3 has 14 residues. Germline V gene data show CDR1 as SGHAT and CDR2 as FQNNGV. The V gene lost 5 bases and the J gene lost 4 bases, with 14 bases spanning the gap. CDR3 bases: TGTGCCAGCAGCCCACGGACCGGGAGAGAGACCCAGTACTTC. It encodes CASSPRTGRETQYF.

Many counts were recorded for this clonotype. This rearrangement joins TRBV27 to TRBJ2-3; 11 bases agree with TRBD2. Germline V gene sequence: CDR1 MNHEY, CDR2 SMNVEV (reference sequence). The CDR3 is made up of 16 amino acids. Trimming took 5 bases from V and 3 from J; bases not matched to a gene: 7. For the CDR3, the DNA is TGTGCCAGCAGTCCGCTAGCGGGGGGCTTTACAGATACGCAGTATTTT. Encoded protein: CASSPLAGGFTDTQYF.

This clonotype was counted many times. This sequence joins TRBV20-1 and TRBJ2-7; unclear D gene. Trimming removed 1 base at V and 7 bases at J, with 11 bases between. This CDR3 has 12 residues. Germline assignment: CDR1 DFQATT and CDR2 SNEGSKA (reference sequence). For the CDR3, the DNA is TGCAGTGCTAGAGCCGACGGTTCTGAGCAGTACTTC. Residues: CSARADGSEQYF.

In this sample, this clonotype turned up a few times. This chain connects TRBV27 to TRBJ2-2, with D possibly matching TRBD2 (6 bases). V lost 1 base and J 4 bases, leaving 10 bases between the germline ends. Germline CDR1 MNHEY, CDR2 SMNVEV (reference sequence). The CDR3 totals 15 residues. CDR3 DNA sequence: TGTGCCAGCAGTTTATTTGTGGGGGGCACCGGGGAGCTGTTTTTT. Protein sequence: CASSLFVGGTGELFF.

The gene calls are TRBV11-2 and TRBJ2-5, with D unresolved. Germline CDR1 SGHAT, CDR2 FQNNGV. Trimming pared 6 bases from V and 1 base from J, leaving 12 bases between. This CDR3 is built from 14 residues. The CDR3 loop reads CASSLLNSQETQYF. In DNA, the CDR3 is TGTGCCAGCAGTTTATTAAACAGCCAAGAGACCCAGTACTTC.

This clonotype was seen many times. The rearrangement joins TRBV6-1 to TRBJ2-1, with 9 bases fitting TRBD1. The germline V gene has CDR1 MNHNS and CDR2 SASEGT. The J segment lost 5 bases and the V segment lost 8 bases, leaving 7 bases of the junction unmatched. The CDR3 runs to 14 residues. CDR3 in DNA: TGTGCCAGCCCTGCGGGACAGGGCAACAATGAGCAGTTCTTC. This gives the protein CASPAGQGNNEQFF.

This clonotype was recorded at least ten times. The chain links TRBV7-9 to TRBJ2-7, with D unclear. Per germline, CDR1 SEHNR and CDR2 FQNEAQ (reference sequence). Trimming cost V 3 bases and J 7 bases, with 16 bases left between them. The CDR3 contains 14 residues. Here the CDR3 reads CASSLAVPPPEQYF. The CDR3 coding sequence is TGTGCCAGCAGCTTGGCAGTCCCCCCTCCGGAGCAGTACTTC.

This clonotype was observed at least ten times. The gene calls are TRBV7-2 and TRBJ2-1; D might be TRBD2 (5 bases). The CDR3 is 15 amino acids. The V end was cut by 2 bases, the J end by 5 bases, with 13 bases between. The V gene's germline CDR1 is SGHTA and CDR2 FQGNSA. In DNA form, the CDR3 reads TGTGCCAGCAGCTTAAGCCGGGATGGGGACAATGAGCAGTTCTTC. This translates into CASSLSRDGDNEQFF.

Worth noting for this clonotype: A much larger clone is a single base away; this may be a read error. CDR3 protein: CASSFEVNTEAFF. CDR3 bases: TGTGCCAGCAGCTTTGAAGTGAACACTGAAGCTTTCTTT. This chain connects TRBV7-2 to TRBJ1-1; D is undetermined. The germline CDR1 and CDR2 sequences are SGHTA and FQGNSA. Trimming removed 3 bases at V and 0 bases at J, with 5 bases between. The length of the CDR3 is 13 residues.

The chain recombines TRBV10-3 with TRBJ1-2; 9 bases agree with TRBD1. Germline V gene lookup returns CDR1 ENHRY and CDR2 SYGVKD. The CDR3 extends over 13 amino acids. With V trimmed by 4 bases and J by 6 bases, 3 bases remained unmatched. The CDR3 sequence: CAISARDRDGYTF. CDR3 in DNA: TGTGCCATCAGTGCCCGGGACAGGGATGGCTACACCTTC.

This rearrangement joins TRBV5-1 to TRBJ1-4; D may be TRBD1 (5 bases). Germline V CDR1 and CDR2: SGHRS, YFSETQ. Trimming pared 4 bases from V and 7 bases from J, leaving 14 bases between. The CDR3 is 14 amino acids. DNA of the CDR3: TGCGCCAGCAGCCGGGACGGTGGCGGTGAAAAACTGTTTTTT. Amino acid sequence: CASSRDGGGEKLFF.

As to this clonotype: Given a much more abundant clone one base away, this may be a read error. The chain combines TRBV12-3 or TRBV12-4 with TRBJ2-7, with D uncertain. This CDR3 has 14 amino acids. V gave up 1 base and J gave up 7 bases, with 14 bases separating them. CDR3 in amino acids: CASSLGVRHNEQYF. CDR3 nucleotide sequence: TGTGCCAGCAGTTTAGGGGTTCGACACAATGAGCAGTACTTC.

This clonotype has a count of ten or more. The chain links TRBV6-1 to TRBJ1-2, with a weak D call TRBD1 (5 bases). Trimming removed 7 bases at V and 3 bases at J, with 21 bases between. CDR3 length: 16 amino acids. Germline CDR1 and CDR2: MNHNS and SASEGT. In DNA, the CDR3 is TGTGCCAGCAATCCGAAACTGGGACGTGGGGACTATGGCTACACCTTC. Translated: CASNPKLGRGDYGYTF.

The chain recombines TRBV19 with TRBJ2-3, with D maybe TRBD1 (5 bases). V dropped 4 bases and J dropped 2 bases, with 10 bases sitting between them. Looked up from germline, CDR1 is LNHDA and CDR2 is SQIVND (reference sequence). This CDR3 comprises 14 residues. CDR3 DNA sequence: TGTGCCAGTAGTAAGCGACAGTCCACAGATACGCAGTATTTT. It codes for CASSKRQSTDTQYF. The variable domain in full, completed from reference TRBV19 and TRBJ2-3, reads DGGITQSPKYLFRKEGQNVTLSCEQNLNHDAMYWYRQDPGQGLRLIYYSQIVNDFQKGDIAEGYSVSREKKESFPLTVTSAQKNPTAFYLCASSKRQSTDTQYFGPGTRLTVL.

The chain has TRBV11-3 and TRBJ2-2; no clear D gene. Between the trimmed V and J ends, which lost 0 bases and 1 base, there was a span of 6 bases. Germline lookup yields CDR1 SGHNT and CDR2 YENEEA. The CDR3 contains 15 residues. In nucleotides, the CDR3 is TGTGCCAGCAGCTTAGATCAGATGAACACCGGGGAGCTGTTTTTT. It specifies CASSLDQMNTGELFF. Using reference TRBV11-3 and TRBJ2-2 for the parts outside the CDR3, the full variable domain is EAGVVQSPRYKIIEKKQPVAFWCNPISGHNTLYWYLQNLGQGPELLIRYENEEAVDDSQLPKDRFSAERLKGVDSTLKIQPAELGDSAVYLCASSLDQMNTGELFFGEGSRLTVL.

The J gene is TRBJ2-7, the V gene TRBV7-2; TRBD1 is a possible D gene (6 bases). Germline V lookup: CDR1 SGHTA, CDR2 FQGNSA. CDR3 size: 13 residues. With 5 bases removed from V and 3 bases from J, the gap between germline ends came to 11 bases. The CDR3 is CASSHRALYEQYF. Written as DNA, the CDR3 is TGTGCCAGCAGCCACAGGGCCCTCTACGAGCAGTACTTC.

A word on this clonotype: With a far larger clone one base away, a read error is the likely cause. The chain recombines TRBV7-9 with TRBJ2-7, with 8 nucleotides matching TRBD1. The CDR3 runs 15 residues. The V gene's germline CDR1 is SEHNR and CDR2 FQNEAQ (reference sequence). After removal of 6 bases from V and 0 bases from J, the junction contained 7 bases not matched to a gene. In DNA, the CDR3 is TGTGCCAGCAGTTCCCTACAGGGGGGCTCCTACGAGCAGTACTTC. Translation gives CASSSLQGGSYEQYF.

This clonotype occurred many times. The chain joins TRBV6-2 or TRBV6-3 to TRBJ1-5; D call uncertain. Per germline, CDR1 MNHEY and CDR2 SVGEGT. This CDR3 spans 18 amino acids. The ends were cut back, 0 bases at V and 0 bases at J, with 15 bases in the middle. CDR3 coding DNA: TGTGCCAGCAGTTACTCGTACATAGGCGTAGATAGCAATCAGCCCCAGCATTTT. Translated, it gives CASSYSYIGVDSNQPQHF.

The sample holds many counts of this clonotype. The V call is TRBV3-1, the J call TRBJ1-1; 7 positions agree with TRBD1. The CDR3 loop spans 14 amino acids. The trim removed 2 bases at V and 1 base at J, leaving 1 base unmatched. CDR1 is LGHDT, CDR2 YNNKEL, per germline (reference sequence). This CDR3 reads CASSQRDRNTEAFF. The DNA of the CDR3 is TGTGCCAGCAGCCAACGGGACAGGAACACTGAAGCTTTCTTT.